Described below is a single TCR beta chain sequence and its context. In this sample, this clonotype turned up many times. Its antigen is unknown. The input lacks base qualities; no much larger clone sits a single base away. This sample is part of a study of T-cell reconstitution after alpha-beta-depleted transplantation in children (TCRdb year 2016). Some background on the complete study: Using TCR repertoire profiling, the study followed T-cell immune reconstitution in a quantitative way in children after TCRalphabeta/CD19-depleted allogeneic hematopoietic cell transplantation. Results the study describes overall, beyond this receptor: Hyperexpanded clone frequencies declined over subsequent months; after one year, T-cell counts and TCRbeta diversity were mostly attributed to newly produced T cells. In some patients, high TCRbeta diversity at day 60 was attributed to recipient T cells and intrathymic progenitors that had survived conditioning. About two months after transplant, the apparently early recovery of alphabetaT-cell counts reportedly depended on just several hundred clones that had expanded rapidly and came from non-depleted graft cells.

The library came from PCR. Instrument used: Illumina HiSeq 2500. Molecular barcoding was employed in the preparation of TCR libraries, with unique molecular identifiers being used to normalize TCRbeta repertoire quantification. In TCRdb, the public reads were trimmed at Q25 with fastp and aligned with MiXCR, with productive beta chains retained. Each record represents a unique CDR3 protein, reported with the most common genes and DNA among its rows. This sample comprises some 300,000 distinct CDR3 sequences, 6.5% to 9% of them detected only once. Jointly, the top ten make up around 10% of the sample. The sample's treatment or condition, from its label and the paper: allogeneic hematopoietic cell transplantation with graft depleted of TCRalphabeta T cells and CD19 B cells. The children who served as transplant recipients had been given grafts of TCRalphabeta/CD19-depleted allogeneic hematopoietic cells.

This TCR was recovered from a female patient younger than 10 who had a stem cell transplant for Fanconi anemia, so the T cells may come from the graft donor. The starting material was peripheral blood, obtained 360 days after TCRalphabeta/CD19-depleted stem cell transplant.

Read as DNA, the sequence is TGTGCCAGCAGCTTGCGCTCAGGGGGCACCTTCTACGAGCAGTACTTC. Translated, this gives CASSLRSGGTFYEQYF. Recombination joined TRBV5-5 with TRBJ2-7; TRBD1 agrees with 8 junctional bases. There are 16 amino acids in the CDR3, from cysteine to phenylalanine inclusive. Of all the DNA, just the CDR3 is kept, 48 bases in frame from base 1. At the junction V is shortened by 1 base and J by 3 bases; bases outside the gene matches: 9. The germline V gene (reference sequence) sets CDR1 to SGHKS and CDR2 to YYEKEE.